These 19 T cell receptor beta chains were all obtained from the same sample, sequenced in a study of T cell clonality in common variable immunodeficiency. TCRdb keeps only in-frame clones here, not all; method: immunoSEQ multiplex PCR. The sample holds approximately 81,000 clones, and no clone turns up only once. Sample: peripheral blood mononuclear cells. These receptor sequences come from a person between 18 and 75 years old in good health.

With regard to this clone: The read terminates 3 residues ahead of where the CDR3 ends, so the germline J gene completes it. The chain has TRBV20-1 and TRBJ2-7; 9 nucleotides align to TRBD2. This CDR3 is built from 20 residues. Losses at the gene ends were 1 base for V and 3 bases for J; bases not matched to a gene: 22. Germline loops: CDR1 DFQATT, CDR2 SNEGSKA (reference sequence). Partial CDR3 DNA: TGCAGTGCTAGAGCGGACCCCCGGGGGCCTCTAGCGGGATTCCACTACGAG. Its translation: CSARADPRGPLAGFHYE. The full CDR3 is CSARADPRGPLAGFHYEQYF.

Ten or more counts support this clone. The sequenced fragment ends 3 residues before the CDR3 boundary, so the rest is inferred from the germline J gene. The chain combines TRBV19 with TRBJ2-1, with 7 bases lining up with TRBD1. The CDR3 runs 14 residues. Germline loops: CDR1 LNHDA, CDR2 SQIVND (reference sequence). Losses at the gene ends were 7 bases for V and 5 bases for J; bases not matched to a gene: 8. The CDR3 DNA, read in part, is TGTGCCAGTACCCACAGGGGTTGGGACAATGAG. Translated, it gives CASTHRGWDNE. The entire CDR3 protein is CASTHRGWDNEQFF. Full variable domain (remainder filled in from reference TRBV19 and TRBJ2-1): DGGITQSPKYLFRKEGQNVTLSCEQNLNHDAMYWYRQDPGQGLRLIYYSQIVNDFQKGDIAEGYSVSREKKESFPLTVTSAQKNPTAFYLCASTHRGWDNEQFFGPGTRLTVL.

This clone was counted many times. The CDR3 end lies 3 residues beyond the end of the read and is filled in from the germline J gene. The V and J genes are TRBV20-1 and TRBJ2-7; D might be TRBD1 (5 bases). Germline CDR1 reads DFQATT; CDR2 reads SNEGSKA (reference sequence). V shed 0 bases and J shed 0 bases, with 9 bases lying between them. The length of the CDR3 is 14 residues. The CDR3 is CSAREQALSYEQYF. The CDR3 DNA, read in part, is TGCAGTGCTAGAGAACAGGCCCTCTCCTACGAG.

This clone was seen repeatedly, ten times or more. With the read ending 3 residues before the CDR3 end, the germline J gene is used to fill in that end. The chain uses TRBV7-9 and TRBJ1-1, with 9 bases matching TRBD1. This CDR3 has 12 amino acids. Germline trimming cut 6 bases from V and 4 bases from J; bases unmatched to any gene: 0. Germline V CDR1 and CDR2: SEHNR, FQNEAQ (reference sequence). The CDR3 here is CASRTGGTEAFF. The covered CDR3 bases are TGTGCCAGCAGGACAGGGGGCACTGAA.

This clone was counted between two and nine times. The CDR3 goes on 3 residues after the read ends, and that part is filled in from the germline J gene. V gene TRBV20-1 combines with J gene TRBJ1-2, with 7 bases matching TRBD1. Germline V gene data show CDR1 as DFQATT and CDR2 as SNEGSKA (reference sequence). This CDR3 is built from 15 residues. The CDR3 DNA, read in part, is TGCAGTGCTAGGAGACAGGGAGCGTACAGGAATGAG. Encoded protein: CSARRQGAYRNE. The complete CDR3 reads CSARRQGAYRNEYTF.

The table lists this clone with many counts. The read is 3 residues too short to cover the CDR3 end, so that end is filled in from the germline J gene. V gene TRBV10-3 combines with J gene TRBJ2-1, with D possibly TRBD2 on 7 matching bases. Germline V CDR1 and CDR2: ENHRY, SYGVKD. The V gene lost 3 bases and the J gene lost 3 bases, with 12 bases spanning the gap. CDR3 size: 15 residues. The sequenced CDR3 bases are TGTGCCATCAGTGATTCCGGGGGGCTCTACAATGAG. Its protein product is CAISDSGGLYNE. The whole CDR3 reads CAISDSGGLYNEQFF.

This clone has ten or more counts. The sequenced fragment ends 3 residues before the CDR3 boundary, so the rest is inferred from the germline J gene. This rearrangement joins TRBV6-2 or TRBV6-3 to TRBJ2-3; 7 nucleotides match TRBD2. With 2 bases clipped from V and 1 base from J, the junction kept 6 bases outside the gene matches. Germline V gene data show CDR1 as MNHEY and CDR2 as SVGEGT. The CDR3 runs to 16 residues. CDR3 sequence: CASSYPSGTRTDTQYF. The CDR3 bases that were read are TGTGCCAGCAGTTACCCCAGCGGGACTCGCACAGATACG.

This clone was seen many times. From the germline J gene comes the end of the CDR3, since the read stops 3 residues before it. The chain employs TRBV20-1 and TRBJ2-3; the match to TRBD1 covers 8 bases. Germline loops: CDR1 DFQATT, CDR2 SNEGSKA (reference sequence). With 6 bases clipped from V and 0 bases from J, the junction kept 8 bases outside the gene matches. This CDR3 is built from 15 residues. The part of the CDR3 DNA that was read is TGCAGTGCCGTTACCGGGACAGGTAGCACAGATACG. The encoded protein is CSAVTGTGSTDT. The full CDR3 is CSAVTGTGSTDTQYF.

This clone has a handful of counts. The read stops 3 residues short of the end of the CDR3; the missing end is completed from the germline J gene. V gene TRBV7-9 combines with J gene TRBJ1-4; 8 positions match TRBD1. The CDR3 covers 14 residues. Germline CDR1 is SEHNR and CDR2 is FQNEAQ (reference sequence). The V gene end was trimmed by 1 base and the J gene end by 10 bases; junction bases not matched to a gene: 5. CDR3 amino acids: CASSLGQGFGKLFF. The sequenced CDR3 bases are TGTGCCAGCAGCTTAGGACAGGGGTTTGGAAAA.

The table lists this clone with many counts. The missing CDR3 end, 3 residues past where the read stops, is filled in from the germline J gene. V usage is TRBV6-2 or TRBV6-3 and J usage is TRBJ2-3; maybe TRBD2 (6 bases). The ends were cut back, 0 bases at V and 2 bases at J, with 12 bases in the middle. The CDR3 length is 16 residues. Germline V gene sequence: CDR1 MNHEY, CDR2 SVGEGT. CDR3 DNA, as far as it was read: TGTGCCAGCAGTTACTCCCAGCGGGCCTTCACAGATACG. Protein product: CASSYSQRAFTDT. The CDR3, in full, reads CASSYSQRAFTDTQYF.

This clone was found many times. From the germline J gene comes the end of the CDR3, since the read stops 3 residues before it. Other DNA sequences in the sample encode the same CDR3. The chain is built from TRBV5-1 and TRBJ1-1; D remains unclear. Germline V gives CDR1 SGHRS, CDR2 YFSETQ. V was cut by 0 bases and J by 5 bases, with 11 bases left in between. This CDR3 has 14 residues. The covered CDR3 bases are TGCGCCAGCAGCTTGGGTAACAGTATGACTGAA. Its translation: CASSLGNSMTE. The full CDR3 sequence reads CASSLGNSMTEAFF.

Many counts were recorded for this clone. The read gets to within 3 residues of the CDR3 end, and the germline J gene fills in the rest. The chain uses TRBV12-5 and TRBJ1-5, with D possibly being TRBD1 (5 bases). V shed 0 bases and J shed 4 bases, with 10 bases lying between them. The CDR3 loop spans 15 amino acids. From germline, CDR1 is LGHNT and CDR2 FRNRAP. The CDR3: CASGLVLGGNQPQHF. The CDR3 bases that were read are TGTGCTAGTGGTTTGGTACTGGGGGGAAATCAGCCC.

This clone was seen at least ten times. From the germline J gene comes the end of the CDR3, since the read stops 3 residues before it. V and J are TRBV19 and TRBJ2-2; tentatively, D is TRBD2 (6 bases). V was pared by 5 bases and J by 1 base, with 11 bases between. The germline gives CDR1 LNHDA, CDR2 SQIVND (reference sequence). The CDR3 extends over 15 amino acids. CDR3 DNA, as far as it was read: TGTGCCAGTAGTGCTCTAGCGAGGAACACCGGGGAG. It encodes CASSALARNTGE. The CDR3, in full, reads CASSALARNTGELFF.

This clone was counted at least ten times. The CDR3: CASSPGTGSGNTIYF. The CDR3 bases that were read are TGTGCCAGCTCACCGGGGACAGGCTCTGGAAACACC. This chain joins TRBV18 and TRBJ1-3; 8 positions agree with TRBD1. The CDR3 end falls 3 residues outside the read, so it is completed with the germline J gene. Germline trimming cut 3 bases from V and 0 bases from J; bases unmatched to any gene: 1. The germline V gene has CDR1 KGHSH and CDR2 LQKENI. The CDR3 is made up of 15 amino acids.

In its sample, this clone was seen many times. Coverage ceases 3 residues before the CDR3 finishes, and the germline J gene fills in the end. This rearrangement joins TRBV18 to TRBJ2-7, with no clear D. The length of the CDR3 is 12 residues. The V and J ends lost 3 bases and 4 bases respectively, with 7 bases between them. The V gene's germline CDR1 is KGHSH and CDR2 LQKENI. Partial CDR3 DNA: TGTGCCAGCTCACCTCAAAAATACGAG. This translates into CASSPQKYE. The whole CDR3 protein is CASSPQKYEQYF.

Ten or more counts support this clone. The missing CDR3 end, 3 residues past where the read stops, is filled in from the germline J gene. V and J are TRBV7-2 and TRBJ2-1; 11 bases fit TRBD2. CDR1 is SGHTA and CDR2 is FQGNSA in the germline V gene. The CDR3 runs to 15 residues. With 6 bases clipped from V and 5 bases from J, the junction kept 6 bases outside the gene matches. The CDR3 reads CASRAGLAAHNEQFF. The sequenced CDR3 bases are TGTGCCAGCAGAGCGGGACTAGCGGCCCACAATGAG.

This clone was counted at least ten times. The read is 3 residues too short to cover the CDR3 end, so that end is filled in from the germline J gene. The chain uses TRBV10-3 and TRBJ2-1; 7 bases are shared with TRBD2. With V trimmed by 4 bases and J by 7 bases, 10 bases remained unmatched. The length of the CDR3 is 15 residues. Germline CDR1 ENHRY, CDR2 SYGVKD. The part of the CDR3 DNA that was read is TGTGCCATCAGTGGGAAGCGGGAAGGATTGAATGAG. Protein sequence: CAISGKREGLNE. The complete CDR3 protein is CAISGKREGLNEQFF.

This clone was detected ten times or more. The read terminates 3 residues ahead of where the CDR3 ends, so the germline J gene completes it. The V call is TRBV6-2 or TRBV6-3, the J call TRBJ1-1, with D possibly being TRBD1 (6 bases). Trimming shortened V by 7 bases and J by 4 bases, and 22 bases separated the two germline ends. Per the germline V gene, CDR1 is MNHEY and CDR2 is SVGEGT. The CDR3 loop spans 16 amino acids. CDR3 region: CASISLRGGAFTEAFF. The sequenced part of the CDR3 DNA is TGTGCCAGCATTTCACTCCGGGGGGGGGCGTTCACTGAA.

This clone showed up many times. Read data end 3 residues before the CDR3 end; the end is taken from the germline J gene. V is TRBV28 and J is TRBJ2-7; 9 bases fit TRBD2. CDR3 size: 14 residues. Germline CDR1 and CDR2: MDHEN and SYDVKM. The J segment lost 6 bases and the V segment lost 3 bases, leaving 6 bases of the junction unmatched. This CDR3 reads CASSLVAGVAEQYF. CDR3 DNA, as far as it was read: TGTGCCAGCAGTTTGGTAGCGGGAGTCGCCGAG. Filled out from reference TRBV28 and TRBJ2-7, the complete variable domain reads DVKVTQSSRYLVKRTGEKVFLECVQDMDHENMFWYRQDPGLGLRLIYFSYDVKMKEKGDIPEGYSVSREKKERFSLILESASTNQTSMYLCASSLVAGVAEQYFGPGTRLTVT.